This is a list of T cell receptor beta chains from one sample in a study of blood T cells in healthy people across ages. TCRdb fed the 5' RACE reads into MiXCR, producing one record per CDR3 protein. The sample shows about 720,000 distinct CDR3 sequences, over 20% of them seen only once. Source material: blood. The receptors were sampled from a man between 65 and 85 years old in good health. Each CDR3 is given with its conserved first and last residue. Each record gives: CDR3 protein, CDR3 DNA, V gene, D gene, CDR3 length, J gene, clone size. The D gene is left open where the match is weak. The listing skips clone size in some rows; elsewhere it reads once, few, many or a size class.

CASSVGQGETQYF | TGTGCCAGCAGCGTAGGTCAGGGAGAGACCCAGTACTTC | TRBV9 | - | 13 | TRBJ2-5 | few
CASSFLGTETNEQFF | TGTGCCAGCAGCTTCCTAGGGACAGAGACCAATGAGCAGTTCTTC | TRBV5-6 | TRBD1 | 15 | TRBJ2-1 | -
CASSHTDRENNEQFF | TGCGCCAGCAGCCATACCGACAGGGAGAACAATGAGCAGTTCTTC | TRBV4-1 | TRBD1 | 15 | TRBJ2-1 | many
CASSARTIQETQYF | TGTGCCAGCAGCGCCCGGACTATACAAGAGACCCAGTACTTC | TRBV3-1 | - | 14 | TRBJ2-5 | few
CASSFIGRGDTQYF | TGTGCCAGCAGTTTCATCGGGAGGGGAGATACGCAGTATTTT | TRBV12-3/TRBV12-4 | TRBD2 | 14 | TRBJ2-3 | once
CASSQVQWRAGGYTF | TGCGCCAGCAGCCAAGTCCAGTGGCGGGCGGGTGGCTACACCTTC | TRBV4-3 | - | 15 | TRBJ1-2 | few
CASSQGTDLRRETQYF | TGCGCCAGCAGCCAAGGCACCGACCTTAGGAGAGAGACCCAGTACTTC | TRBV4-1 | - | 16 | TRBJ2-5 | -
CASSLGPGDGGYTF | TGTGCCAGCAGTCTCGGGCCGGGGGACGGGGGCTACACCTTC | TRBV12-3/TRBV12-4 | - | 14 | TRBJ1-2 | few
CASSLRTTSSTDTQYF | TGCGCCAGCAGCTTGAGGACCACCTCTAGCACAGATACGCAGTATTTT | TRBV5-1 | - | 16 | TRBJ2-3 | many
CASSLPGQFATQYF | TGTGCCAGCAGCCTACCGGGACAATTCGCGACCCAGTACTTC | TRBV7-9 | - | 14 | TRBJ2-5 | few
CAGSNGGFGNTIYF | TGTGCCGGCAGCAACGGGGGTTTCGGAAACACCATATATTTT | TRBV4-2 | - | 14 | TRBJ1-3 | few
CASSDQGLGYNSPLHF | TGTGCCAGCAGTGATCAGGGGCTAGGCTATAATTCACCCCTCCACTTT | TRBV25-1 | - | 16 | TRBJ1-6 | once
CASSQVGGFQYF | TGCGCCAGCAGCCAAGTTGGTGGGTTTCAGTACTTC | TRBV4-3 | - | 12 | TRBJ2-4 | -
CASSYGTNDGNEQFF | TGCGCCAGCAGCTACGGGACTAACGATGGGAATGAGCAGTTCTTC | TRBV5-1 | TRBD2 | 15 | TRBJ2-1 | -
CASSQDGTGGAGELFF | TGCGCCAGCAGCCAGGACGGGACAGGAGGTGCCGGGGAGCTGTTTTTT | TRBV5-1 | TRBD1 | 16 | TRBJ2-2 | -
CASSLDPTEASTDAQYF | TGTGCCAGCAGCTTAGACCCGACAGAAGCTAGCACAGATGCGCAGTATTTT | TRBV7-8 | - | 17 | TRBJ2-3 | -
CASSQGPMHPENTQYF | TGCGCCAGCAGCCAGGGACCGATGCACCCTGAGAATACGCAGTATTTT | TRBV5-1 | - | 16 | TRBJ2-3 | few
CASSLDGATNEKLFF | TGCGCCAGCAGCTTGGACGGAGCAACTAATGAAAAACTGTTTTTT | TRBV5-1 | - | 15 | TRBJ1-4 | many
CASARIGSPTDTQYF | TGCGCCAGCGCGCGAATAGGTAGCCCTACAGATACGCAGTATTTT | TRBV5-1 | - | 15 | TRBJ2-3 | few
CANSFAGRGYTF | TGTGCCAACAGTTTCGCAGGGCGAGGCTACACCTTC | TRBV12-3/TRBV12-4 | - | 12 | TRBJ1-2 | few
CASSPLGRGLPGTEAFF | TGTGCCAGCAGCCCCCTGGGCAGGGGGCTTCCGGGCACTGAAGCTTTCTTT | TRBV6-2/TRBV6-3 | TRBD1 | 17 | TRBJ1-1 | -
CASMSGYNEQFF | TGTGCCAGCATGAGCGGTTACAATGAGCAGTTCTTC | TRBV28 | - | 12 | TRBJ2-1 | -
CASSFEAAGSGDTQYF | TGCGCCAGCAGCTTCGAGGCTGCAGGGAGTGGAGATACGCAGTATTTT | TRBV5-1 | - | 16 | TRBJ2-3 | -
CASSLEGRARTDTQYF | TGCGCCAGCAGCTTGGAGGGCAGGGCTCGGACAGATACGCAGTATTTT | TRBV5-1 | - | 16 | TRBJ2-3 | -
CASSQTTGDYGYTF | TGTGCCAGCAGCCAAACGACAGGGGACTATGGCTACACCTTC | TRBV3-1 | TRBD1 | 14 | TRBJ1-2 | -
CSAIRETNTGELFF | TGCAGTGCTATCAGGGAAACGAACACCGGGGAGCTGTTTTTT | TRBV20-1 | - | 14 | TRBJ2-2 | -
CASSPSSNTEAFF | TGTGCCAGCTCACCATCCTCTAATACTGAAGCTTTCTTT | TRBV18 | - | 13 | TRBJ1-1 | -
CASSPRVIDTQYF | TGTGCCAGCAGCCCTAGGGTGATAGATACGCAGTATTTT | TRBV7-9 | - | 13 | TRBJ2-3 | -
CASRTGTATDTQYF | TGTGCCAGCAGAACCGGGACAGCCACAGATACGCAGTATTTT | TRBV5-1 | TRBD1 | 14 | TRBJ2-3 | few
CSARGQAGTNEKLFF | TGCAGTGCTAGGGGACAGGCGGGAACAAATGAAAAACTGTTTTTT | TRBV20-1 | TRBD1 | 15 | TRBJ1-4 | few
CASSQGSRATGELFF | TGCGCCAGCAGCCAAGGCTCCAGGGCGACCGGGGAGCTGTTTTTT | TRBV4-1 | - | 15 | TRBJ2-2 | -
CASSQLRESKETQYF | TGTGCCAGCAGCCAACTACGGGAGTCTAAAGAGACCCAGTACTTC | TRBV4-2 | - | 15 | TRBJ2-5 | -
CASCQGSDTQYF | TGTGCCAGCTGTCAGGGTTCAGATACGCAGTATTTT | TRBV18 | - | 12 | TRBJ2-3 | -
CASSLAGTGGTQYF | TGTGCCAGCAGTTTAGCAGGGACAGGAGGTACCCAGTACTTC | TRBV12-3/TRBV12-4 | TRBD1 | 14 | TRBJ2-5 | -
CASSLRTGTNEQFF | TGTGCCAGCAGCTTGCGGACAGGCACGAATGAGCAGTTCTTC | TRBV7-6 | TRBD1 | 14 | TRBJ2-1 | many
CASSQGTQGRSSSYNEQFF | TGTGCCAGCAGCCAAGGGACCCAGGGGAGATCGAGCTCCTACAATGAGCAGTTCTTC | TRBV28 | - | 19 | TRBJ2-1 | -
CASSPRGGSPINEQFF | TGTGCCAGCAGCCCCCGCGGGGGATCTCCTATCAATGAGCAGTTCTTC | TRBV9 | TRBD2 | 16 | TRBJ2-1 | few
CASSPGGAVHVADTQYF | TGTGCCAGCTCACCGGGAGGCGCCGTTCACGTCGCAGATACGCAGTATTTT | TRBV18 | - | 17 | TRBJ2-3 | -
CASSPDRGNLNSPLHF | TGCGCCAGCAGTCCCGACAGGGGAAATCTTAATTCACCCCTCCACTTT | TRBV5-1 | TRBD1 | 16 | TRBJ1-6 | few
CASTDRTGLNEKLFF | TGTGCCAGCACCGATCGGACAGGGTTGAATGAAAAACTGTTTTTT | TRBV6-6 | TRBD1 | 15 | TRBJ1-4 | -
CATSQGALDTQYF | TGTGCCACCAGCCAGGGGGCGTTGGATACGCAGTATTTT | TRBV24-1 | TRBD1 | 13 | TRBJ2-3 | few